These 26 T cell receptor beta chains share one sample of origin, sequenced in a study of T cells after posttransplantation cyclophosphamide. Assay: immunoSEQ multiplex PCR; the TCRdb copy retains only in-frame clones and omits some. The sample has roughly 6,800 clones, about 92% seen once. A marrow graft followed busulfan-fludarabine conditioning, with cyclophosphamide on days +3 and +4. The sequencing here drew on PBMCs, taken less than 1,500 days after allogeneic stem cell transplant with posttransplant cyclophosphamide. The receptors were sampled from a female patient aged 45-60 years who received an allogeneic stem cell transplant from a related donor, was CMV-positive, and had no GVHD. Some T cells may be the graft donor's.

The rearrangement joins TRBV11-2 to TRBJ2-5, with TRBD2 matching 11 bases. The J call may be mistaken, given a closer DNA end match to TRBJ2-7. Looked up from germline, CDR1 is SGHAT and CDR2 is FQNNGV. This CDR3 is 14 amino acids long. The CDR3 DNA follows: TGTGCCAGCAGCTCCCCTAGCGGGAGGCACGAGCAGTACTTC. Its translation is CASSSPSGRHEQYF.

V is TRBV27 and J is TRBJ1-2; TRBD1 might be the D (6 bases). This CDR3 region has 14 residues. In germline, CDR1 is MNHEY, CDR2 SMNVEV (reference sequence). With 7 bases removed from V and 1 base from J, the gap between germline ends came to 13 bases. Here the CDR3 reads CASTRIGGNYGYTF. CDR3 nucleotides: TGTGCCAGCACTCGGATAGGGGGTAACTATGGCTACACCTTC.

The V and J genes are TRBV6-1 and TRBJ1-2, with D uncertain. Deletions cut 2 bases from V and 0 bases from J, with 10 bases between. Germline V gives CDR1 MNHNS, CDR2 SASEGT. This CDR3 is 15 amino acids long. The CDR3 protein is CASSELAQPNYGYTF. The CDR3 nucleotides are TGTGCCAGCAGTGAACTAGCACAGCCTAACTATGGCTACACCTTC.

The chain combines TRBV6-5 with TRBJ2-3; TRBD1 aligns across 8 bases. The CDR3 length is 13 residues. Looked up from germline, CDR1 is MNHEY and CDR2 is SVGAGI. Trimming cost V 8 bases and J 3 bases; bases outside gene matches: 4. The CDR3: CASHQGATDTQYF. The CDR3 region has the DNA TGTGCCAGCCACCAGGGGGCTACAGATACGCAGTATTTT.

This chain connects TRBV7-2 to TRBJ1-2, with 7 bases identical to TRBD1. V gave up 5 bases and J gave up 8 bases; unmatched junction bases: 8. The germline gives CDR1 SGHTA, CDR2 FQGNSA. This CDR3 comprises 13 residues. The CDR3 DNA reads TGTGCCAGCAGCCTGGACAGGCGTCTGGGCTACACCTTC. This sequence encodes CASSLDRRLGYTF.

The chain links TRBV9 to TRBJ1-5; TRBD1 matches 8 bases. The length of the CDR3 is 15 residues. CDR1 and CDR2 from the germline V gene are SGDLS and YYNGEE. After removal of 3 bases from V and 4 bases from J, the junction contained 6 bases not matched to a gene. CDR3 sequence reads: CASSAQGASNQPQHF. The DNA of the CDR3 is TGTGCCAGCAGCGCCCAGGGGGCGTCTAATCAGCCCCAGCATTTT.

The chain carries TRBV7-2 and TRBJ2-7; 7 positions match TRBD2. Trimming at V came to 4 bases and at J to 2 bases, leaving 8 bases not matched to a gene. Germline V gene lookup returns CDR1 SGHTA and CDR2 FQGNSA. This CDR3 spans 15 amino acids. The CDR3 loop reads CASSYRLAATYEQYF. In DNA form, the CDR3 reads TGTGCCAGCAGCTACCGACTAGCTGCAACCTACGAGCAGTACTTC.

The DNA of the CDR3 is TGCGCCAGCAGTGTGGGGGGGGATCTTGGCAGGAACACTGAAGCTTTCTTT. This sequence encodes CASSVGGDLGRNTEAFF. The rearrangement uses TRBV10-2 and TRBJ1-1; D possibly corresponds to TRBD1 (5 bases). V lost 4 bases to trimming and J lost 1 base, with 19 bases between them. In germline, CDR1 is WSHSY, CDR2 SAAADI. CDR3 length: 17 amino acids.

The chain is built from TRBV11-2 and TRBJ2-7; 9 nucleotides line up with TRBD1. The CDR3 has 16 residues. CDR1 and CDR2 from the germline V gene are SGHAT and FQNNGV. With V trimmed by 5 bases and J by 4 bases, 12 bases remained unmatched. The CDR3 DNA is TGTGCCAGCAGCCGACCTCAATGGGACAGGGTGTACGAGCAGTACTTC. It specifies CASSRPQWDRVYEQYF.

Here the CDR3 reads CASTPLGGVRGNEQFF. For the CDR3, the DNA is TGTGCCAGTACGCCTTTGGGTGGCGTACGGGGGAATGAGCAGTTCTTC. The rearrangement uses TRBV19 and TRBJ2-1; tentatively, D is TRBD2 (6 bases). The CDR3 is 16 amino acids. V lost 7 bases, J lost 7 bases, and 23 bases lay in between. From germline, CDR1 is LNHDA and CDR2 SQIVND (reference sequence).

The CDR3 is CASRPGGGDLRGQPQHF. CDR3 sequence (DNA): TGCGCCAGCAGACCCGGGGGTGGGGACCTGAGGGGACAGCCCCAGCATTTT. This chain connects TRBV5-1 to TRBJ1-5; TRBD1 is a possible D gene (5 bases). The CDR3 runs to 17 residues. Germline lookup yields CDR1 SGHRS and CDR2 YFSETQ. Trimming took off 5 bases at V and 7 bases at J, with 25 bases between the two ends.

This clone was picked up one time. The chain links TRBV19 to TRBJ2-6; the match to TRBD2 covers 12 bases. Germline values: CDR1 LNHDA, CDR2 SQIVND (reference sequence). The CDR3 has 19 residues. V trimming: 6 bases; J trimming: 4 bases; junction bases outside the gene matches: 13. In DNA, the CDR3 is TGTGCCAGTAGGCTAGCGGGAGGGCCCCAGACGTGGGGGGCCAACGTCCTGACTTTC. Translating gives CASRLAGGPQTWGANVLTF. The full variable domain, with the rest looked up from reference TRBV19 and TRBJ2-6, is DGGITQSPKYLFRKEGQNVTLSCEQNLNHDAMYWYRQDPGQGLRLIYYSQIVNDFQKGDIAEGYSVSREKKESFPLTVTSAQKNPTAFYLCASRLAGGPQTWGANVLTFGAGSRLTVL.

Only a few counts were recorded for this clone. One junction end does not reproduce the germline sequence, and a read error may be involved. This CDR3 is also generated by other DNA sequences in the sample. This chain connects TRBV27 to TRBJ1-5; 7 bases are shared with TRBD1. Per germline, CDR1 MNHEY and CDR2 SMNVEV (reference sequence). This CDR3 is 19 amino acids long. CDR3 region: CASSPDADRALTVNHPHHF. CDR3 nucleotides: TGTGCCAGCTCCCCCGACGCAGACAGGGCGTTAACTGTCAATCATCCCCATCATTTT.

The chain's CDR3 is CAIGRGKATEAFF. The DNA of the CDR3 is TGTGCCATCGGGCGGGGAAAGGCGACTGAAGCTTTCTTT. This rearrangement joins TRBV10-3 to TRBJ1-1; no definite D call. This CDR3 comprises 13 residues. From germline, CDR1 is ENHRY and CDR2 SYGVKD. With 8 bases removed from V and 5 bases from J, the gap between germline ends came to 15 bases.

This chain uses TRBV10-3 with TRBJ1-4; TRBD1 might be the D (5 bases). Germline V gene lookup returns CDR1 ENHRY and CDR2 SYGVKD. V dropped 3 bases and J dropped 5 bases, with 10 bases sitting between them. The CDR3 is 14 amino acids. CDR3 sequence: CAISDPRANEKLFF. Here the CDR3 DNA reads TGTGCCATCAGTGATCCCAGGGCAAATGAAAAACTGTTTTTT.

The chain employs TRBV19 and TRBJ2-2; a possible D gene is TRBD2 (5 bases). V shed 7 bases and J shed 0 bases, with 12 bases lying between them. Germline V lookup: CDR1 LNHDA, CDR2 SQIVND (reference sequence). The CDR3 loop spans 15 amino acids. CDR3 sequence (DNA): TGTGCCAGTACGGGAAGGAGTCCGAACACCGGGGAGCTGTTTTTT. Translation gives CASTGRSPNTGELFF.

V is TRBV10-3 and J is TRBJ2-2, with D maybe TRBD2 (6 bases). Germline V gene data show CDR1 as ENHRY and CDR2 as SYGVKD. The length of the CDR3 is 16 residues. With 4 bases removed from V and 2 bases from J, the gap between germline ends came to 14 bases. The CDR3 is CAISAAGGANTGELFF. The CDR3 bases are TGTGCCATCAGTGCGGCCGGCGGGGCTAACACCGGGGAGCTGTTTTTT.

The genes are TRBV27 and TRBJ2-7, with 8 bases lining up with TRBD2. Germline V gene lookup returns CDR1 MNHEY and CDR2 SMNVEV (reference sequence). The CDR3 has 12 amino acids. J gave up 5 bases and V 3 bases, and 0 bases lay outside the gene matches. The CDR3: CASSLRGDEQYF. The CDR3 region has the DNA TGTGCCAGCAGTTTGCGGGGGGACGAGCAGTACTTC.

This CDR3 reads CASDSGFNMNTEAFF. The DNA for the CDR3 is TGTGCCAGCGATTCAGGGTTTAACATGAACACTGAAGCTTTCTTT. This rearrangement joins TRBV6-1 to TRBJ1-1; D may be TRBD1 (5 bases). Germline CDR1 is MNHNS and CDR2 is SASEGT. V was cut by 8 bases and J by 0 bases, with 16 bases left in between. This CDR3 spans 15 amino acids.

This clone was recorded only once. V usage is TRBV7-3 and J usage is TRBJ2-7; TRBD2 might be the D (6 bases). This CDR3 is built from 13 residues. The V end was cut by 1 base, the J end by 3 bases, with 7 bases between. The germline V gene has CDR1 SGHTA and CDR2 FQGTGA. The CDR3, as DNA: TGTGCCAGCAGCTTAAAGGGACTCTACGAGCAGTACTTC. It encodes CASSLKGLYEQYF.

As concerns this clone: The sample carries other DNA sequences with the same CDR3. The chain joins TRBV27 to TRBJ1-1; TRBD1 is a possible D gene (6 bases). V gave up 6 bases and J gave up 1 base, with 12 bases separating them. CDR1 and CDR2 (germline): MNHEY, SMNVEV (reference sequence). The CDR3 is made up of 14 amino acids. In nucleotides, the CDR3 is TGTGCCAGCAGCCTGACAGGTTGGAACACTGAAGCTTTCTTT. This gives the protein CASSLTGWNTEAFF.

The CDR3 sequence is CASSGQVKETQYF. The CDR3 region has the DNA TGTGCCAGCAGTGGCCAGGTTAAAGAGACCCAGTACTTC. The V gene is TRBV2, the J gene TRBJ2-5; D unclear. Trimming pared 4 bases from V and 3 bases from J, leaving 9 bases between. Germline-derived CDR1 and CDR2 are SNHLY and FYNNEI. The CDR3 contains 13 residues.

The gene calls are TRBV7-3 and TRBJ2-1; 7 positions match TRBD2. CDR3 length: 15 amino acids. Germline V gene data show CDR1 as SGHTA and CDR2 as FQGTGA. After removal of 1 base from V and 3 bases from J, the junction contained 3 bases not matched to a gene. The DNA of the CDR3 is TGTGCCAGCAGCTTAAGGACGGGAGGCTACAATGAGCAGTTCTTC. As protein: CASSLRTGGYNEQFF.

V is TRBV5-6 and J is TRBJ2-1; TRBD2 matches at 14 bases. Germline assignment: CDR1 SGHDT and CDR2 YYEEEE. J lost 4 bases, V lost 5 bases, and 5 bases had no gene match. This CDR3 is built from 16 residues. CDR3 in DNA: TGTGCCAGCAGGGGACTAGCGGGAGTTCCGTACAATGAGCAGTTCTTC. Protein product: CASRGLAGVPYNEQFF.

In its sample, this clone was seen a few times. The chain is built from TRBV7-3 and TRBJ2-2; TRBD2 is a possible D gene (5 bases). In germline, CDR1 is SGHTA, CDR2 FQGTGA. V lost 2 bases and J lost 6, with 7 bases in between. CDR3 length: 13 residues. This chain's CDR3 is CASSLWESGELFF. CDR3 sequence (DNA): TGTGCCAGCAGCTTATGGGAGTCCGGGGAGCTGTTTTTT.

The V and J genes are TRBV7-2 and TRBJ2-7, with D possibly TRBD1 on 6 matching bases. The CDR3 is 13 residues long. Germline assignment: CDR1 SGHTA and CDR2 FQGNSA. Trimming removed 5 bases from V and 5 bases from J, with 13 bases in between. As DNA, the CDR3 is TGTGCCAGCAGCCAGGACAGACTCCACGAGCAGTACTTC. It encodes CASSQDRLHEQYF.